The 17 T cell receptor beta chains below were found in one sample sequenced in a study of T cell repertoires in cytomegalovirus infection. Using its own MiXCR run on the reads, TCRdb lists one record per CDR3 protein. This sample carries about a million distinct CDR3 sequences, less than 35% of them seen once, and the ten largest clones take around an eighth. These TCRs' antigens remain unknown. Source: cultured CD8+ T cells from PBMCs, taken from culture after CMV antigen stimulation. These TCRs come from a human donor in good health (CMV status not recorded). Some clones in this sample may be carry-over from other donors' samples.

CDR3 sequence reads: CASTATGEGAYNSPLHF. Written as DNA, the CDR3 is TGTGCCAGCACCGCGACAGGGGAAGGGGCCTATAATTCACCCCTCCACTTT. This chain joins TRBV6-5 and TRBJ1-6; 8 positions match TRBD1. The CDR3 sequence is 17 residues long. Germline lookup yields CDR1 MNHEY and CDR2 SVGAGI. Trimming took 7 bases from V and 2 from J; bases not matched to a gene: 10.

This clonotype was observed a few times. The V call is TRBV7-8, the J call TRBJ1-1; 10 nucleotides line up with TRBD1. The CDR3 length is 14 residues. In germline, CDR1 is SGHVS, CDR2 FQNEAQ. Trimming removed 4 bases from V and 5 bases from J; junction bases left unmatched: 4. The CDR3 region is CASSWTGGWTEAFF. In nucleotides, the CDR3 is TGTGCCAGCAGCTGGACAGGGGGATGGACTGAAGCTTTCTTT.

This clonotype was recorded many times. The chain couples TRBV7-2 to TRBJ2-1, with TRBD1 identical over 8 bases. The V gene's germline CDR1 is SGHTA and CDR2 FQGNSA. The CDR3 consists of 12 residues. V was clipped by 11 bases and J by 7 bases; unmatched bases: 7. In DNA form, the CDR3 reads TGTGCCGTACGGGACAGGTCAAATGAGCAGTTCTTC. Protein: CAVRDRSNEQFF.

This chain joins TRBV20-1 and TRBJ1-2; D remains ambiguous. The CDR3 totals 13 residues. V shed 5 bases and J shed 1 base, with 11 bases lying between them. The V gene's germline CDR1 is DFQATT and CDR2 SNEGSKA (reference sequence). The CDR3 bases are TGCAGTGCTCCGGAGATAGATAACTATGGCTACACCTTC. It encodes CSAPEIDNYGYTF.

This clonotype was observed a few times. The CDR3 reads CASSLGNRGSYEQYF. The CDR3 coding sequence is TGTGCCAGCAGCTTAGGGAACAGGGGGAGCTACGAGCAGTACTTC. The V and J genes are TRBV7-9 and TRBJ2-7, with TRBD1 matching 8 bases. The CDR3 spans 15 residues. Germline V gene sequence: CDR1 SEHNR, CDR2 FQNEAQ (reference sequence). V dropped 1 base and J dropped 3; count of bases not matched to a gene: 5. The full variable domain, with the rest looked up from reference TRBV7-9 and TRBJ2-7, is DTGVSQNPRHKITKRGQNVTFRCDPISEHNRLYWYRQTLGQGPEFLTYFQNEAQLEKSRLLSDRFSAERPKGSFSTLEIQRTEQGDSAMYLCASSLGNRGSYEQYFGPGTRLTVT.

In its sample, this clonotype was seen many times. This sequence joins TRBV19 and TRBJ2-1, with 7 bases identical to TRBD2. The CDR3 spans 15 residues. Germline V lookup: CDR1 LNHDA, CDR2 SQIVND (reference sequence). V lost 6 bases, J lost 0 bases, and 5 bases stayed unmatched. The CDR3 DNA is TGTGCCAGTAGCGGGCTAGCGGACTCCTACAATGAGCAGTTCTTC. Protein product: CASSGLADSYNEQFF.

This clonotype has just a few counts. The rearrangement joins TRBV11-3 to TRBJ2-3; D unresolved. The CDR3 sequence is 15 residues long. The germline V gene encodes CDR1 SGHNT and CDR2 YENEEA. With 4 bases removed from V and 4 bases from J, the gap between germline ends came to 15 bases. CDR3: CASSSRTADADTQYF. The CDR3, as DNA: TGTGCCAGCAGCTCCCGGACGGCGGACGCAGATACGCAGTATTTT.

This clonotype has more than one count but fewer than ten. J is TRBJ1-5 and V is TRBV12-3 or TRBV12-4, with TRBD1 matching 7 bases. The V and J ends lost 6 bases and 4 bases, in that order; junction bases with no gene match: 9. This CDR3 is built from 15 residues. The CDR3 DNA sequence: TGTGCCAGCAGCCCTATCGACAGGGTGAATCAGCCCCAGCATTTT. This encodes CASSPIDRVNQPQHF.

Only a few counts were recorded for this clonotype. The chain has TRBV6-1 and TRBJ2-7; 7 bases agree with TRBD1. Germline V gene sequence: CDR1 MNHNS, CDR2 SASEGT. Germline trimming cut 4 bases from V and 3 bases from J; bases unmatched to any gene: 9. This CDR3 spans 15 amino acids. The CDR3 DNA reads TGTGCCAGCAGTGGGGGGACAGTATCTTTCTACGAGCAGTACTTC. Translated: CASSGGTVSFYEQYF.

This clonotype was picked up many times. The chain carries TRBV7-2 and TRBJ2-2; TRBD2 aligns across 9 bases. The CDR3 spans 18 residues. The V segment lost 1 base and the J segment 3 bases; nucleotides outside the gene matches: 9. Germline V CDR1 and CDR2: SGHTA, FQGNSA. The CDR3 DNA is TGTGCCAGCAGCTTAGGCCAAAGAGCGGGGGGATACACCGGGGAGCTGTTTTTT. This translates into CASSLGQRAGGYTGELFF. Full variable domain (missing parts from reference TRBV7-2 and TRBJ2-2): GAGVSQSPSNKVTEKGKDVELRCDPISGHTALYWYRQSLGQGLEFLIYFQGNSAPDKSGLPSDRFSAERTGGSVSTLTIQRTQQEDSAVYLCASSLGQRAGGYTGELFFGEGSRLTVL.

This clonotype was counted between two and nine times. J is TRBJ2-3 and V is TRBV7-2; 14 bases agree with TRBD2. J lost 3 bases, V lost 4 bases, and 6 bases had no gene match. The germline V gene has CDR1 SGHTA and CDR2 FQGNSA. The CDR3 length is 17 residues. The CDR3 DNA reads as TGTGCCAGCAGCTCCCGACTAGCGGGGGGGCTGACAGATACGCAGTATTTT. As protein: CASSSRLAGGLTDTQYF.

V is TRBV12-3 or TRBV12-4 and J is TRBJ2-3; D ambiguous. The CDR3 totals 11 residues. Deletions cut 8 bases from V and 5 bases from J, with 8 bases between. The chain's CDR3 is CASRGVDTQYF. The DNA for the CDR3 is TGTGCCAGCCGTGGGGTAGATACGCAGTATTTT.

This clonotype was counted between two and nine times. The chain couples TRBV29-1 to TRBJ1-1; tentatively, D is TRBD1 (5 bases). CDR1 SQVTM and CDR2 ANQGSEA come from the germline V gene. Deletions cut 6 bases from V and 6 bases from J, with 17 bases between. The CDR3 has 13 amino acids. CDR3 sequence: CSVLRRGYAEAFF. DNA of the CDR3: TGCAGCGTCCTCCGACGGGGGTACGCTGAAGCTTTCTTT. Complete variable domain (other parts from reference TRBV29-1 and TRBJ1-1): SAVISQKPSRDICQRGTSLTIQCQVDSQVTMMFWYRQQPGQSLTLIATANQGSEATYESGFVIDKFPISRPNLTFSTLTVSNMSPEDSSIYLCSVLRRGYAEAFFGQGTRLTVV.

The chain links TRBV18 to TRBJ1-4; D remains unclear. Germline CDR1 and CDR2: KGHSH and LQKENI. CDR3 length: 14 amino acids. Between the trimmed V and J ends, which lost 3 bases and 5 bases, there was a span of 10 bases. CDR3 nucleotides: TGTGCCAGCTCACCGTCCCCCGCGAATGAAAAACTGTTTTTT. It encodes CASSPSPANEKLFF.

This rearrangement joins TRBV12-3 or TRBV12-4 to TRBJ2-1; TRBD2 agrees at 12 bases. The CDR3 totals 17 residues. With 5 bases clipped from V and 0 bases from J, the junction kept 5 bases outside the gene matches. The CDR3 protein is CASSGLTSGGSYNEQFF. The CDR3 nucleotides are TGTGCCAGCAGTGGATTGACTAGCGGGGGCTCCTACAATGAGCAGTTCTTC.

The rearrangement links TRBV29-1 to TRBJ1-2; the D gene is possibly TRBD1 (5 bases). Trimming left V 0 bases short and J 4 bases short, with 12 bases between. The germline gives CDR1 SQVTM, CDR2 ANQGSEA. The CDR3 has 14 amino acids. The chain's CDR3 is CSVEDRWQGYGYTF. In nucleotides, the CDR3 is TGCAGCGTTGAAGATCGGTGGCAGGGCTATGGCTACACCTTC.

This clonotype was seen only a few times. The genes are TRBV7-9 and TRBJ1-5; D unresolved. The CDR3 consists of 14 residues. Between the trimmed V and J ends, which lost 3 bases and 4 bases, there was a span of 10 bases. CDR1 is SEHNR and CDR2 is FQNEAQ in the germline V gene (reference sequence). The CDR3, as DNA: TGTGCCAGCAGCTTGGGCCCCTTTAATCAGCCCCAGCATTTT. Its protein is CASSLGPFNQPQHF. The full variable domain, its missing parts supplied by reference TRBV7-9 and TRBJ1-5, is DTGVSQNPRHKITKRGQNVTFRCDPISEHNRLYWYRQTLGQGPEFLTYFQNEAQLEKSRLLSDRFSAERPKGSFSTLEIQRTEQGDSAMYLCASSLGPFNQPQHFGDGTRLSIL.